These 6 T cell receptor beta chains were all obtained from the same sample, sequenced in a study of T-cell reconstitution after alpha-beta-depleted transplantation in children. Researchers prepared the TCRbeta library using unique molecular identifiers, the study reports. Each CDR3 protein is one row after TCRdb ran MiXCR on the PCR reads. In the table there are more than 200,000 distinct CDR3 sequences, about 8.2% of which are singletons. Specimen: PBMCs, mostly from graft donor cells, collected 360 days after TCRalphabeta/CD19-depleted stem cell transplant. The receptors derive from a male patient aged 2 to 9 who had a stem cell transplant for acute myeloid leukemia, so the T cells may come from the graft donor.

The rearrangement uses TRBV20-1 and TRBJ1-1; 8 nucleotides agree with TRBD1. V gave up 1 base and J gave up 5 bases; unmatched junction bases: 9. This CDR3 comprises 15 residues. CDR1 and CDR2 from the germline V gene are DFQATT and SNEGSKA (reference sequence). The CDR3 coding sequence is TGCAGTGCTAGAGGGGGCAGGGGGCAGGGAACTGAAGCTTTCTTT. Protein: CSARGGRGQGTEAFF.

V usage is TRBV12-3 or TRBV12-4 and J usage is TRBJ2-5, with 8 bases fitting TRBD1. The CDR3 loop spans 14 amino acids. V lost 6 bases to trimming and J lost 4 bases; unmatched junction nucleotides: 7. This CDR3 is CASSFQGARETQYF. The CDR3 DNA reads as TGTGCCAGCAGCTTCCAGGGGGCCAGAGAGACCCAGTACTTC.

This clonotype appeared many times. The chain recombines TRBV6-5 with TRBJ2-2, with unresolved D. V lost 6 bases and J lost 6, with 8 bases in between. Germline V gene data show CDR1 as MNHEY and CDR2 as SVGAGI. The CDR3 has 12 amino acids. CDR3 protein: CASRSTAGELFF. In DNA form, the CDR3 reads TGTGCCAGCAGGTCCACGGCCGGGGAGCTGTTTTTT.

To note about this clonotype: Since a much larger clone is just one base distant, this may be a read error. The chain links TRBV27 to TRBJ2-3, with TRBD2 identical over 7 bases. CDR3 length equals 17 residues. V lost 3 bases and J lost 3; bases outside the gene matches: 12. CDR1 and CDR2 (germline): MNHEY, SMNVEV (reference sequence). CDR3 sequence: CASSFYRTNGRTDTQYF. Here the CDR3 DNA reads TGTGCCAGCAGTTTCTATCGGACTAACGGGAGGACAGATACGCAGTATTTT.

The chain is built from TRBV10-3 and TRBJ2-1, with D perhaps TRBD2 (6 bases). Trimming removed 3 bases from V and 0 bases from J, with 18 bases in between. The CDR3 is 18 amino acids. Germline V lookup: CDR1 ENHRY, CDR2 SYGVKD. CDR3 sequence: CAISDPGGGRSSYNEQFF. CDR3 nucleotides: TGTGCCATCAGTGACCCCGGGGGTGGGCGGAGCTCCTACAATGAGCAGTTCTTC.

This clonotype appeared many times. The rearrangement joins TRBV18 to TRBJ1-2, with 7 bases fitting TRBD1. Unmatched junction bases numbered 9, after V lost 3 bases and J lost 8 bases. From germline, CDR1 is KGHSH and CDR2 LQKENI. The CDR3 has 14 amino acids. DNA for the CDR3: TGTGCCAGCTCACCTCTGACAGGGTTAGACGGCTACACCTTC. Residues: CASSPLTGLDGYTF.